A single sample gave rise to the 31 T cell receptor beta chains below, sequenced in a study of cytomegalovirus exposure and HLA in healthy donors. Researchers ran the PCR with 60 Vbeta and 13 Jbeta primers. TCRdb's table, derived via immunoSEQ multiplex PCR, lists solely in-frame clones and lacks some. This table has roughly 180,000 clones, around 80% appearing once. The sequencing input was PBMCs. These receptors all stem from a young man in good health and CMV-seronegative.

This CDR3 reads CASSLAGSTDTQYF. CDR3 sequence (DNA): TGCGCCAGCAGCTTAGCGGGGAGCACAGATACGCAGTATTTT. This chain connects TRBV5-1 to TRBJ2-3; 7 bases align to TRBD2. The length of the CDR3 is 14 residues. The V segment lost 2 bases and the J segment 0 bases; nucleotides outside the gene matches: 0. Looked up from germline, CDR1 is SGHRS and CDR2 is YFSETQ.

This chain links TRBV5-1 with TRBJ2-1, with 9 bases that match TRBD2. The V gene end was trimmed by 4 bases and the J gene end by 6 bases; junction bases not matched to a gene: 11. This CDR3 has 16 amino acids. Germline assignment: CDR1 SGHRS and CDR2 YFSETQ. CDR3 region: CASSKAGGPSLNEQFF. The CDR3, as DNA: TGCGCCAGCAGCAAGGCGGGAGGGCCTAGTCTCAATGAGCAGTTCTTC.

V gene TRBV30 combines with J gene TRBJ1-4; tentatively, D is TRBD1 (5 bases). CDR3 size: 17 residues. In germline, CDR1 is GTSNPN, CDR2 SVGIG (reference sequence). The V gene lost 3 bases and the J gene lost 4 bases, with 21 bases spanning the gap. CDR3 sequence (DNA): TGTGCCTGGAGGGTCGGGGAGGGACGCCCGAATAATGAAAAACTGTTTTTT. Protein: CAWRVGEGRPNNEKLFF.

This chain links TRBV25-1 with TRBJ1-1, with 10 bases fitting TRBD1. V gave up 5 bases and J gave up 1 base; unmatched junction bases: 1. This CDR3 comprises 14 residues. Germline V gene sequence: CDR1 MGHDK, CDR2 SYGVNS. The CDR3, as DNA: TGTGCCAGCAGTTGGACAGGGGGGAACACTGAAGCTTTCTTT. Translating it yields CASSWTGGNTEAFF. Supplemented by reference TRBV25-1 and TRBJ1-1, the full variable domain reads EADIYQTPRYLVIGTGKKITLECSQTMGHDKMYWYQQDPGMELHLIHYSYGVNSTEKGDLSSESTVSRIRTEHFPLTLESARPSHTSQYLCASSWTGGNTEAFFGQGTRLTVV.

The sample holds one count of this clone. V gene TRBV5-4 combines with J gene TRBJ2-2, with a weak D call TRBD1 (6 bases). V was cut by 2 bases and J by 5 bases, with 13 bases left in between. CDR3 size: 15 residues. Germline lookup yields CDR1 SGHNT and CDR2 YYREEE (reference sequence). Here the CDR3 DNA reads TGTGCCAGCAGCTTACAGGGCCGAAGAACCGGGGAGCTGTTTTTT. Encoded protein: CASSLQGRRTGELFF. The full variable domain, in which reference TRBV5-4 and TRBJ2-2 provide the parts outside the CDR3, is ETGVTQSPTHLIKTRGQQVTLRCSSQSGHNTVSWYQQALGQGPQFIFQYYREEENGRGNFPPRFSGLQFPNYSSELNVNALELDDSALYLCASSLQGRRTGELFFGEGSRLTVL.

The V call is TRBV11-3, the J call TRBJ2-3; D is possibly TRBD2 (6 bases). CDR1 SGHNT and CDR2 YENEEA come from the germline V gene. This CDR3 is 17 amino acids long. The V end was cut by 1 base, the J end by 4 bases, with 18 bases between. The CDR3 nucleotides read TGTGCCAGCAGCTTAGGGCTGCCGGGGGACGGCGCAGATACGCAGTATTTT. Its translation: CASSLGLPGDGADTQYF.

This clone has only a few counts. The V gene is TRBV2, the J gene TRBJ1-2; D is unclear. Trimming pared 1 base from V and 3 bases from J, leaving 6 bases between. CDR3 length: 13 amino acids. Per the germline V gene, CDR1 is SNHLY and CDR2 is FYNNEI. This chain's CDR3 is CASSEGGYYGYTF. Here the CDR3 DNA reads TGTGCCAGCAGTGAAGGCGGCTACTATGGCTACACCTTC.

The rearrangement joins TRBV25-1 to TRBJ2-7; perhaps TRBD1 as D (5 bases). Per the germline V gene, CDR1 is MGHDK and CDR2 is SYGVNS. CDR3 length: 12 amino acids. Trimming took 3 bases from V and 4 from J, leaving 7 bases between them. The CDR3 sequence: CASSDYRYEQYF. Written as DNA, the CDR3 is TGTGCCAGCAGTGATTACAGGTACGAGCAGTACTTC.

The chain is built from TRBV2 and TRBJ1-2; 7 bases agree with TRBD1. The CDR3 has 13 amino acids. Germline-derived CDR1 and CDR2 are SNHLY and FYNNEI. The ends lost 8 bases at V and 1 base at J; junction bases unmatched: 4. The CDR3 loop is CASLTGINYGYTF. The CDR3 bases are TGTGCCAGCCTGACAGGGATTAACTATGGCTACACCTTC.

J is TRBJ2-7 and V is TRBV6-6; 7 positions agree with TRBD1. CDR3 length: 14 amino acids. CDR1 MNHNY and CDR2 SVGAGI come from the germline V gene (reference sequence). Unmatched junction bases numbered 11, after V lost 5 bases and J lost 7 bases. CDR3 region: CASSQLTGVAEQYF. The CDR3 DNA reads as TGTGCCAGCAGTCAACTAACAGGGGTCGCAGAGCAGTACTTC.

This clone appeared many times. V usage is TRBV4-2 and J usage is TRBJ1-1, with 8 bases lining up with TRBD1. The CDR3 consists of 17 residues. In germline, CDR1 is LGHNA, CDR2 YNFKEQ. J lost 5 bases, V lost 4 bases, and 15 bases had no gene match. CDR3 sequence: CASSPNKADRARTEAFF. The CDR3 DNA reads as TGTGCCAGCAGCCCCAATAAGGCGGACAGGGCAAGGACTGAAGCTTTCTTT.

This clone was counted only a few times. The chain employs TRBV18 and TRBJ1-3; unclear D gene. This CDR3 spans 14 amino acids. CDR1 KGHSH and CDR2 LQKENI come from the germline V gene. Deletions cut 3 bases from V and 8 bases from J, with 14 bases between. The CDR3 region has the DNA TGTGCCAGCTCACCGCGCCCCGACCGGGACACCATATATTTT. Translated: CASSPRPDRDTIYF.

This chain connects TRBV27 to TRBJ1-2; TRBD1 is a possible D gene (5 bases). Germline CDR1 MNHEY, CDR2 SMNVEV (reference sequence). The CDR3 length is 18 residues. V lost 5 bases and J 1 base, leaving 23 bases between the germline ends. Here the CDR3 DNA reads TGTGCCAGCAGTAGAGGAAGGGGAGGTGGGGCTATTAACTATGGCTACACCTTC. Protein sequence: CASSRGRGGGAINYGYTF.

The V and J genes are TRBV19 and TRBJ1-1, with D perhaps TRBD1 (6 bases). The V gene's germline CDR1 is LNHDA and CDR2 SQIVND (reference sequence). With 7 bases removed from V and 1 base from J, the gap between germline ends came to 10 bases. The CDR3 covers 13 residues. CDR3 residues: CASISRGNTEAFF. CDR3 DNA sequence: TGTGCCAGTATATCCAGGGGGAACACTGAAGCTTTCTTT. The full variable domain, rest sourced from reference TRBV19 and TRBJ1-1, is DGGITQSPKYLFRKEGQNVTLSCEQNLNHDAMYWYRQDPGQGLRLIYYSQIVNDFQKGDIAEGYSVSREKKESFPLTVTSAQKNPTAFYLCASISRGNTEAFFGQGTRLTVV.

The V and J genes are TRBV4-3 and TRBJ1-2; no clear D gene. CDR1 and CDR2 (germline): LGHNA, YSLEER. This CDR3 region has 15 residues. V was cut by 5 bases and J by 5 bases, with 18 bases left in between. The CDR3: CASSTTASASYGYTF. CDR3 nucleotides: TGCGCCAGCAGCACTACCGCCAGTGCCTCTTATGGCTACACCTTC.

The table lists this clone with a few counts. The J gene is TRBJ2-7, the V gene TRBV4-3, with a possible D match to TRBD1 (6 bases). The CDR3 runs 17 residues. Germline values: CDR1 LGHNA, CDR2 YSLEER. V was clipped by 2 bases and J by 7 bases, with 24 bases between them. The CDR3, as DNA: TGCGCCAGCAGCCAAAAGGTCAGGGGACGTGAAAGTGGGGAGCAGTACTTC. It yields the protein CASSQKVRGRESGEQYF.

This clone came up a few times. The V call is TRBV7-8, the J call TRBJ2-1; D unclear. CDR1 is SGHVS and CDR2 is FQNEAQ in the germline V gene. Trimming cost V 1 base and J 3 bases, with 7 bases left between them. CDR3 size: 14 residues. CDR3 DNA: TGTGCCAGCAGCTTAGAGTGGAGCTACAATGAGCAGTTCTTC. It yields the protein CASSLEWSYNEQFF.

The chain uses TRBV11-3 and TRBJ2-1, with TRBD1 as a possible D gene (5 bases). The CDR3 loop spans 13 amino acids. V was clipped by 5 bases and J by 7 bases, with 12 bases between them. Germline assignment: CDR1 SGHNT and CDR2 YENEEA. The CDR3 DNA follows: TGTGCCAGCAGCGGAAAGACAGTGAATGAGCAGTTCTTC. Protein: CASSGKTVNEQFF.

The V gene is TRBV2, the J gene TRBJ1-5, with D possibly TRBD1 on 6 matching bases. The CDR3 runs to 14 residues. V was trimmed by 10 bases and J by 6 bases, leaving 19 bases between them. From germline, CDR1 is SNHLY and CDR2 FYNNEI. The CDR3 sequence: CATRGIQGAQPQHF. The CDR3 nucleotides are TGTGCCACTAGGGGAATACAGGGAGCTCAGCCCCAGCATTTT.

In this sample, this clone turned up once. V and J are TRBV7-9 and TRBJ2-1; D call uncertain. From germline, CDR1 is SEHNR and CDR2 FQNEAQ (reference sequence). V was trimmed by 1 base and J by 4 bases, leaving 5 bases between them. The CDR3 loop spans 13 amino acids. The CDR3 protein is CASSLVQYNEQFF. CDR3 DNA sequence: TGTGCCAGCAGCTTAGTCCAATACAATGAGCAGTTCTTC.

This chain connects TRBV9 to TRBJ2-5, with 10 bases aligning to TRBD2. CDR1 is SGDLS and CDR2 is YYNGEE in the germline V gene. The CDR3 loop spans 14 amino acids. V was clipped by 1 base and J by 4 bases; unmatched bases: 1. CDR3 sequence (DNA): TGTGCCAGCAGCGTAACTAGCGGGGTAGAGACCCAGTACTTC. Protein: CASSVTSGVETQYF.

This clone has just a few counts. This chain links TRBV5-1 with TRBJ2-7; D is possibly TRBD1 (6 bases). Trimming took 4 bases from V and 2 from J, leaving 16 bases between them. This CDR3 has 15 amino acids. From germline, CDR1 is SGHRS and CDR2 YFSETQ. In DNA, the CDR3 is TGCGCCAGCAGCCAAGTCGCCGGGACACCCTACGAGCAGTACTTC. Encoded protein: CASSQVAGTPYEQYF.

This chain uses TRBV12-2 with TRBJ2-7; TRBD1, the table's D call, lacks a check against the DNA. TRBV12-2 is an annotated pseudogene. The CDR3 runs to 20 residues. Written as DNA, the CDR3 is TGTGCAAGTCGCTTAGTCGTTGGGGGCGGGCAATTAAACCCCTCCTACGAGCAGTACTTC. Its translation: CASRLVVGGGQLNPSYEQYF.

V and J are TRBV15 and TRBJ1-4; D not resolved. V was shortened by 1 base and J by 0 bases, with 6 bases between the two germline ends. CDR3 length: 15 residues. The germline V gene encodes CDR1 LNHNV and CDR2 YYDKDF (reference sequence). The CDR3 is CATSRGRATNEKLFF. The CDR3 region has the DNA TGTGCCACCAGCAGAGGGCGGGCAACTAATGAAAAACTGTTTTTT.

The rearrangement uses TRBV18 and TRBJ1-5; perhaps TRBD1 as D (5 bases). The length of the CDR3 is 14 residues. Germline-derived CDR1 and CDR2 are KGHSH and LQKENI. Trimming took off 6 bases at V and 4 bases at J, with 13 bases between the two ends. CDR3 sequence: CASSPGAVNQPQHF. In DNA form, the CDR3 reads TGTGCCAGCTCCCCTGGGGCAGTGAATCAGCCCCAGCATTTT.

The V call is TRBV11-2, the J call TRBJ2-7; 9 bases align to TRBD1. Trimming took 5 bases from V and 5 from J; bases not matched to a gene: 10. The CDR3 totals 15 residues. Germline V gene sequence: CDR1 SGHAT, CDR2 FQNNGV. In DNA, the CDR3 is TGTGCCAGCAGCCTAACGACAGGGGGGGGCAACGAGCAGTACTTC. Translation: CASSLTTGGGNEQYF. Full variable domain (missing parts from reference TRBV11-2 and TRBJ2-7): EAGVAQSPRYKIIEKRQSVAFWCNPISGHATLYWYQQILGQGPKLLIQFQNNGVVDDSQLPKDRFSAERLKGVDSTLKIQPAKLEDSAVYLCASSLTTGGGNEQYFGPGTRLTVT.

V gene TRBV9 combines with J gene TRBJ1-1; D perhaps matches TRBD1 (6 bases). Germline lookup yields CDR1 SGDLS and CDR2 YYNGEE. The CDR3 extends over 13 amino acids. Trimming shortened V by 2 bases and J by 4 bases, and 9 bases separated the two germline ends. The CDR3 is CASSVQGSTEAFF. Here the CDR3 DNA reads TGTGCCAGCAGCGTCCAGGGGAGCACTGAAGCTTTCTTT.

V is TRBV19 and J is TRBJ2-7; tentatively, D is TRBD2 (5 bases). Per the germline V gene, CDR1 is LNHDA and CDR2 is SQIVND (reference sequence). Trimming pared 1 base from V and 4 bases from J, leaving 17 bases between. This CDR3 comprises 16 residues. The CDR3 sequence: CASSIAYRGSGYEQYF. The CDR3 coding sequence is TGTGCCAGTAGTATAGCCTACAGAGGGAGTGGATACGAGCAGTACTTC.

This clone was seen a single time. V and J are TRBV6-1 and TRBJ2-2, with 10 bases lining up with TRBD1. Per the germline V gene, CDR1 is MNHNS and CDR2 is SASEGT. After removal of 5 bases from V and 7 bases from J, the junction contained 7 bases not matched to a gene. CDR3 length: 15 amino acids. The CDR3 loop reads CASSKTGGMVGELFF. The CDR3 nucleotides read TGTGCCAGCAGTAAGACAGGGGGCATGGTCGGGGAGCTGTTTTTT.

With respect to this clone: At one of its ends the junction is not consistent with the germline gene, which may arise from a read error. In nucleotides, the CDR3 is TGCGCCAGCAGCTCGACAGGGGGGAACAGTGAAGCTTTCTTT. Its protein product is CASSSTGGNSEAFF. The rearrangement links TRBV5-1 to TRBJ1-1, with TRBD1 matching over 9 bases. The CDR3 has 14 amino acids. Germline CDR1 SGHRS, CDR2 YFSETQ.

The chain employs TRBV9 and TRBJ2-7; 11 bases line up with TRBD2. Germline CDR1 SGDLS, CDR2 YYNGEE. This CDR3 comprises 15 residues. J was trimmed by 7 bases and V by 0 bases; bases with no gene match: 6. The CDR3: CASSVDSGRGLEQYF. Here the CDR3 DNA reads TGTGCCAGCAGCGTAGATAGCGGGAGGGGTCTAGAGCAGTACTTC.